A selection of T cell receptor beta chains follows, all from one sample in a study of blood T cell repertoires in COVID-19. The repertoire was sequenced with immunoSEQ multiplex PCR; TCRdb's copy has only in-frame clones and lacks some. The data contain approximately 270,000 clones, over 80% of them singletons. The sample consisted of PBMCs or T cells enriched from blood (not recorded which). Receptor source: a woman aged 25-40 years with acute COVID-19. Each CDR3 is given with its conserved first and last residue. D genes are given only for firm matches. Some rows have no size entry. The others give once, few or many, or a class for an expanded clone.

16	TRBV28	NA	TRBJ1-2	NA	CASSYPSGSTNYGYTF	TGTGCCAGCAGTTACCCTTCAGGATCAACAAACTATGGCTACACCTTC
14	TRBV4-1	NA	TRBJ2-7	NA	CASSQVLGAYEQYF	TGCGCCAGCAGCCAAGTACTTGGGGCTTACGAGCAGTACTTC
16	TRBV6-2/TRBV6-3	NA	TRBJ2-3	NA	CASSKLGRDRTDTQYF	TGTGCCAGCAGCAAACTGGGGCGGGACCGCACAGATACGCAGTATTTT
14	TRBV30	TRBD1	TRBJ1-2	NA	CAWGSGQGILGYTF	TGTGCCTGGGGCTCCGGACAGGGAATCCTTGGCTACACCTTC
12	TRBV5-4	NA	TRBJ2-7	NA	CASSFGNYEQYF	TGTGCCAGCAGCTTCGGGAACTACGAGCAGTACTTC
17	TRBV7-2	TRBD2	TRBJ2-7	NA	CASSPIATTQREGWQYF	TGTGCCAGCAGCCCCATCGCTACAACTCAGCGGGAGGGCTGGCAGTACTTC
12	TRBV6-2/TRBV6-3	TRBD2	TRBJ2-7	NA	CASSGGDYEQYF	TGTGCCAGCAGTGGGGGGGACTACGAGCAGTACTTC
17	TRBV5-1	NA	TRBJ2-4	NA	CASSNPLLSLAKNIQYF	TGCGCCAGCAGCAACCCTTTACTATCACTAGCCAAAAACATTCAGTACTTC
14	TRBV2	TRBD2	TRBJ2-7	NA	CASRKLAGPPEQYF	TGTGCCAGCAGGAAACTAGCGGGGCCCCCCGAGCAGTACTTC
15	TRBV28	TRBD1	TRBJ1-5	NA	CASATGAISNQPQHF	TGTGCCAGCGCAACAGGGGCTATTAGCAATCAGCCCCAGCATTTT
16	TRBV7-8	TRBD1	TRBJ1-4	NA	CASSSTEGTVSRKLFF	TGTGCCAGCAGTTCAACGGAGGGGACAGTGTCTAGAAAACTGTTTTTT
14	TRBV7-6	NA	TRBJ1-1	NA	CASRRYRDDTEAFF	TGTGCCAGCAGAAGGTACAGGGACGACACTGAAGCTTTCTTT
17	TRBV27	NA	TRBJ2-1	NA	CASSLASGGGSYNEQFF	TGTGCCAGCAGTTTAGCTAGCGGAGGGGGCTCCTACAATGAGCAGTTCTTC
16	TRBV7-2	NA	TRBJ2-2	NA	CASSLAGGKNTGELFF	TGTGCCAGCAGCTTAGCTGGCGGGAAGAACACCGGGGAGCTGTTTTTT
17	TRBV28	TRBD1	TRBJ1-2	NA	CASSLNTGVSSQGGYTF	TGTGCCAGCAGTTTGAATACAGGGGTTTCATCACAAGGAGGCTACACCTTC
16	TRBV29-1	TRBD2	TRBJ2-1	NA	CSVEAGTSGSPDEQFF	TGCAGCGTTGAAGCCGGGACTAGCGGGAGTCCGGATGAGCAGTTCTTC
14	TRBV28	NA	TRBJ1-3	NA	CASSPQGSGNTIYF	TGTGCCAGCAGTCCACAGGGTTCTGGAAACACCATATATTTT
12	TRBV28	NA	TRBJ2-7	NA	CASSFSSYEQYF	TGTGCCAGCAGTTTTAGCTCCTACGAGCAGTACTTC
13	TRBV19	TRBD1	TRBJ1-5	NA	CASRDRGNQPQHF	TGTGCCAGCCGGGACAGGGGCAATCAGCCCCAGCATTTT
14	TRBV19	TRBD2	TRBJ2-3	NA	CASSGGSPTDTQYF	TGTGCCAGTAGTGGCGGGAGTCCCACAGATACGCAGTATTTT
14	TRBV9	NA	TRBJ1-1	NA	CASSLSQGITEAFF	TGTGCCAGCAGCCTATCACAGGGTATTACTGAAGCTTTCTTT
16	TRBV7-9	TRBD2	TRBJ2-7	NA	CASSPLAGEDKYEQYF	TGTGCCAGCAGCCCCCTAGCGGGAGAGGATAAATACGAGCAGTACTTC
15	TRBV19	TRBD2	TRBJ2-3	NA	CATRGLAGGADTQYF	TGTGCCACCCGGGGGCTAGCGGGAGGGGCAGATACGCAGTATTTT
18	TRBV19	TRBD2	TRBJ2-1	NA	CASSITLAGEVSYNEQFF	TGTGCCAGTAGTATAACACTAGCGGGAGAAGTCTCCTACAATGAGCAGTTCTTC
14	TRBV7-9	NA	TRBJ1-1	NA	CASSLMQGHTEAFF	TGTGCCAGCAGCCTAATGCAGGGGCACACTGAAGCTTTCTTT
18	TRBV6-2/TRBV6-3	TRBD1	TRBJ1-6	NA	CASSPRGTGGPLDSPLHF	TGTGCCAGCAGCCCTCGGGGGACAGGGGGTCCCCTAGATTCACCCCTCCACTTT
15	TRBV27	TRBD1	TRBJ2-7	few	CASSFRGQQAYEQYF	TGTGCCAGCAGTTTCAGGGGACAGCAAGCCTACGAGCAGTACTTC